The TCR beta chain under discussion was sequenced for a study of shared clonotypes between healthy human individuals. The authors split each subset's genomic DNA evenly across several immunoSEQ plates. Sequenced by immunoSEQ multiplex PCR; TCRdb stores in-frame clones only, minus some. The table has fewer than 130,000 clones, less than 75% seen once; the top ten hold over 20%. Study outcomes and limitations: The study found roughly 5% of naive CD4 clonotypes shared across a few donors. For sorted subsets, rarefaction showed incomplete sequencing despite large depth.

From germline, CDR1 is MNHEY and CDR2 SMNVEV (reference sequence). After removal of 3 bases from V and 7 bases from J, the junction contained 12 bases not matched to a gene. The CDR3 runs 16 residues. Regarding this clone: Its antigen is not known.

Sequenced: memory CD8+ T cells sorted from blood. Stated subset: CD45RO+ cells pooled with CCR7-negative TemRA cells. This chain joins TRBV27 and TRBJ2-7, with 10 bases that match TRBD1. This clonotype was obtained from a young woman in good health. Here the CDR3 reads CASSFLARDRGLEQYF. The CDR3 region has the DNA TGTGCCAGCAGTTTTCTTGCCCGGGACAGGGGCTTAGAGCAGTACTTC.